This TCR beta chain was sequenced for a study of T cell responses to AZD1222 COVID-19 vaccine. Only in-frame clones appear in the TCRdb table, and some are missing; sequencing was by immunoSEQ multiplex PCR. The sample has 150,000 to 200,000 clones; about 86% are singletons. The germline gives CDR1 MDHEN, CDR2 SYDVKM. V was shortened by 6 bases and J by 8 bases, with 14 bases between the two germline ends. The CDR3 is 13 amino acids. Sequenced here: peripheral blood, sampled on day 0 of AZD1222 vaccination. This TCR came from an adult in good health. The rearrangement links TRBV28 to TRBJ1-5; D might be TRBD1 (5 bases). CDR3 nucleotides: TGTGCCAGCAGCTGGGGCCCCGGGGAGCCCCAGCATTTT. This gives the protein CASSWGPGEPQHF.